This TCR beta chain was captured in a study of regulatory T cells in long-lasting Graves disease. This clonotype was seen a few times. Arm-PCR of CDR3 regions and iRepertoire HTBI primers were used to build TCR beta libraries. TCRdb reanalysed the multiplex PCR reads using MiXCR and keeps one entry per CDR3 protein. The sample contains roughly 610,000 distinct CDR3 sequences, 15% to 20% of which appear only once. This CDR3 comprises 13 residues. Germline lookup yields CDR1 LNHNV and CDR2 YYDKDF (reference sequence). Deletions cut 0 bases from V and 14 bases from J, with 14 bases between. Time point described: newly diagnosed GD, antithyroid drugs for less than 3 months. Scientists built the TCR library using RNA that was extracted from PBMCs. This sample also appeared in a second study, on T cells in Graves' hyperthyroidism and ophthalmopathy.

The sequence came from a woman aged 25-40 years with Graves disease. The source was peripheral blood mononuclear cells (PBMCs), collected at new diagnosis, from a patient treated with antithyroid drugs. The rearrangement joins TRBV15 to TRBJ2-1; D may be TRBD1 or TRBD2 (5 bases each). CDR3 protein: CATSRDKGTEKFF. The DNA for the CDR3 is TGTGCCACCAGCAGAGATAAGGGGACGGAGAAGTTCTTC.